What follows is one T cell receptor (beta chain) and its context. As yet, its antigen is unknown. This sample stems from a study of monozygotic twins with inflammatory bowel disease. Study-wide points: Relative clonotype sharing with others was diminished in IBD patients versus healthy twins, particularly with disease activity.

TCRdb reprocessed the 5' RACE reads, keeping one entry per CDR3 protein, no DNA. In total, the table holds about 210,000 distinct CDR3 sequences. Germline V gives CDR1 SEHNR, CDR2 FQNEAQ (reference sequence). The CDR3 runs 13 residues. This clonotype was sampled from a human donor with ulcerative colitis or Crohn's disease, or a healthy co-twin of an affected twin (not recorded which). The sequencing input was blood. The chain is built from TRBV7-9 and TRBJ1-2; TCRdb selects TRBD1, and the lack of DNA leaves this call unchecked. The CDR3 is CASSLGQHYGYTF. Full variable domain (remainder filled in from reference TRBV7-9 and TRBJ1-2): DTGVSQNPRHKITKRGQNVTFRCDPISEHNRLYWYRQTLGQGPEFLTYFQNEAQLEKSRLLSDRFSAERPKGSFSTLEIQRTEQGDSAMYLCASSLGQHYGYTFGSGTRLTVV.